This T cell receptor beta chain comes out of a study of blood T cells in healthy people across ages. Whole-study findings and limits: Long-lived donors carried more naive CD4+ cells and greater diversity than aged donors.

In regard to this clonotype: Its antigen is as yet unknown.

This CDR3 spans 12 amino acids. Trimming took 8 bases from V and 4 from J; bases not matched to a gene: 5. Germline values: CDR1 MDHEN, CDR2 SYDVKM. Alongside a J-beta primer mix, a sample-barcoded 5' primer served in a second PCR lasting about 7 to 12 cycles. TCRdb independently ran MiXCR on the 5' RACE reads; one entry per CDR3 protein. The sample includes some 930,000 distinct CDR3 sequences, 25% to 35% of them seen just once. These records were also assigned to another study, of T cells of mothers and their children. From that paper: Related mother-child pairs shared slightly more overlap than unrelated pairs, but the difference was non-significant.

This chain uses TRBV28 with TRBJ2-7; 7 bases are a match to TRBD1. Sequenced material: blood. The origin of this receptor is a woman aged 40 to 50 in good health. The CDR3 coding sequence is TGTGCCAGCGGCAGGGGGTGGTACGAGCAGTACTTC. It specifies CASGRGWYEQYF.